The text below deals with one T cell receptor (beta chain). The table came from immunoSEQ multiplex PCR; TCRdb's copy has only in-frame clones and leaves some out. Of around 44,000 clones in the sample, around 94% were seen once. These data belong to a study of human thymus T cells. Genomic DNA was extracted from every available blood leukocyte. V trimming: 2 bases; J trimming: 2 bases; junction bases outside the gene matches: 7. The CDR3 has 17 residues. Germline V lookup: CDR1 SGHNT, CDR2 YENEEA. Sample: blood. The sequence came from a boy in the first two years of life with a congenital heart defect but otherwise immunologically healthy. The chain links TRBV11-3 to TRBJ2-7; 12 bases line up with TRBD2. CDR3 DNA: TGTGCCAGCAGCTTACCCCAGAGACTAGCGGGGGCCTACGAGCAGTACTTC. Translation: CASSLPQRLAGAYEQYF.